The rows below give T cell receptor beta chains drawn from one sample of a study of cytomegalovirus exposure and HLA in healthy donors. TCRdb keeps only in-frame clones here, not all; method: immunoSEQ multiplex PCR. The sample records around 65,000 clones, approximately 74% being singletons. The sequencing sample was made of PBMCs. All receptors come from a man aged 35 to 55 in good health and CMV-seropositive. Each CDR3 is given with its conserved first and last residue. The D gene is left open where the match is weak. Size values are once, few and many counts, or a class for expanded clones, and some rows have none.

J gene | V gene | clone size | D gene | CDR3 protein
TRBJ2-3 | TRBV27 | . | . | CASSLRGRTDTQYF
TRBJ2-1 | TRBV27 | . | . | CASSLSERVGGNEQFF
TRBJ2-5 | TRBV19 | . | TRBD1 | CASSPKKQGAIAETQYF
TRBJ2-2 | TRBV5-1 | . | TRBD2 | CASQVLAGATGELFF
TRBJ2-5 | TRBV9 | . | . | CASSVEGRTQETQYF
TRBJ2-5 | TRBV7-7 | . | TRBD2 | CASGGAGETQYF
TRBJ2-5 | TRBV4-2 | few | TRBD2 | CASSQAGGGKTQYF
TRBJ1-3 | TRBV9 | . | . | CASSVGEGIAGNTIYF
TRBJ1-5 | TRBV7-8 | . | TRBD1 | CASSFQGAGNQPQHF
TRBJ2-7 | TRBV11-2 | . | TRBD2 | CASSPLAGGNEQYF
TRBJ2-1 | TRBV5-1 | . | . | CASSLAGDPSYNEQFF
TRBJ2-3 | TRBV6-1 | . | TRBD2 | CASKQRGESTDTQYF
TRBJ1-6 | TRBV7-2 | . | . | CASKNPGTGNSPLHF
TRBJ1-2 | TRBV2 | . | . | CASMTLLFYGYTF
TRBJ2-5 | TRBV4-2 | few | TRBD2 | CASSQDLGRGEETQYF
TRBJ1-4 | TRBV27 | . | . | CASSFRPFTPGEKLFF
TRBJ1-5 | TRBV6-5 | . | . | CASSYGGGQPQHF
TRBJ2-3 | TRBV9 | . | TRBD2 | CASSGGRARTDTQYF
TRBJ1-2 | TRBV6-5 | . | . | CASSYSIPLSDGYTF
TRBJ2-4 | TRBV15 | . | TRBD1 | CATSRPGQGANIQYF
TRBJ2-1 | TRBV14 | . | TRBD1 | CASSPLSGGTYNEQFF
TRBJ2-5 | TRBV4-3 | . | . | CASSQAPRETQYF
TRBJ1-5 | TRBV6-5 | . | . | CASRAPNQPQHF
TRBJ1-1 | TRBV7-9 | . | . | CSSSLGLGARYIPNTEAFF
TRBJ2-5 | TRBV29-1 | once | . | CSGSVTGKETQYF
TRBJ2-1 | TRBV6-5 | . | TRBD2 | CASSVGLADNEQFF
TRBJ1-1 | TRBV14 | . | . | CASTKGEDTEAFF
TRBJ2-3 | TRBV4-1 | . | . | CASSQEGRSGTQYF
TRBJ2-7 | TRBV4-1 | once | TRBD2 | CASSPGTSGSSYEQYF
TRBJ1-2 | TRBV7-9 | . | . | CASSLIGGVGGGYTF
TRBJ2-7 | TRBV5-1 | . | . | CASSFNYDSSYEQYF
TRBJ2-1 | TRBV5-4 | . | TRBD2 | CASSLVSGGSSYNEQFF
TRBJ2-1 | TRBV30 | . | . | CAWRKTGSGSYNEQFF
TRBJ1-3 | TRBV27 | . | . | CASSSSGVASSGNTIYF
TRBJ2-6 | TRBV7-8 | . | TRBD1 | CASSLGGQGVANVLTF
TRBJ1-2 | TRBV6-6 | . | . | CASSRSSGYGYTF
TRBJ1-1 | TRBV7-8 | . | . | CASSHFLNTEAFF
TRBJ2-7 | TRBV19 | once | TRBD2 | CASSMRLAGAVEQYF
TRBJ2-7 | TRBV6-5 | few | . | CATTTGIDEQYF
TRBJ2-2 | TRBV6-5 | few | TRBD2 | CATRPRGSNYGELFF
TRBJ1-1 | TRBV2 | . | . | CASSERSGEGEAFF